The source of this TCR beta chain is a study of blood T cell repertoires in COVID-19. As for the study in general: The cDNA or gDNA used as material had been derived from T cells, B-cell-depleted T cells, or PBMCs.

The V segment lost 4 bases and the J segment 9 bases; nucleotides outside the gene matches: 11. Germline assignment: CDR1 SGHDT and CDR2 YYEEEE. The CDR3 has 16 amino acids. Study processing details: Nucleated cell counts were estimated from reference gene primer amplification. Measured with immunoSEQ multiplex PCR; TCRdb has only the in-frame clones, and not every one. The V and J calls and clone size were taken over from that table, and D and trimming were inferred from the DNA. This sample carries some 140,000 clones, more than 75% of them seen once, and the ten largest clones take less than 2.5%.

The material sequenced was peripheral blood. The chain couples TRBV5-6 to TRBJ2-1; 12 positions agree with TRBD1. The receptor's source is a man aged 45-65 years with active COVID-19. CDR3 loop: CASSMTFGTGGGEQFF. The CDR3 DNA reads TGTGCCAGCAGCATGACGTTTGGGACAGGGGGCGGTGAGCAGTTCTTC.